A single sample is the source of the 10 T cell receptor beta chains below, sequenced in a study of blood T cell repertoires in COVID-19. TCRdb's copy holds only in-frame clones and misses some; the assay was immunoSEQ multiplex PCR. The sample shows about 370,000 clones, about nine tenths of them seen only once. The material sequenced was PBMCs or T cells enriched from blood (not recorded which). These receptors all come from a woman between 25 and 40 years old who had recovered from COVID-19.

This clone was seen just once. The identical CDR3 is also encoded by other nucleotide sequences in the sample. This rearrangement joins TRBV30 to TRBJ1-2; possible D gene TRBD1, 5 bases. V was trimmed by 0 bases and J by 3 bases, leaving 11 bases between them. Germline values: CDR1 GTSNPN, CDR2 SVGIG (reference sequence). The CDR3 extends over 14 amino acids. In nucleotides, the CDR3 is TGTGCCTGGAGTGTACGCCAGGGTGACTATGGCTACACCTTC. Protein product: CAWSVRQGDYGYTF.

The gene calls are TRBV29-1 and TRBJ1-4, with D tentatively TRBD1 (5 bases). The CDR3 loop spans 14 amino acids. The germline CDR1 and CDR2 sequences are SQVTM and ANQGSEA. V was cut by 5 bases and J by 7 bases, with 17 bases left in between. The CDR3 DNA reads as TGCAGCGTTCGGACATATAGCCGACCTGAAAAACTGTTTTTT. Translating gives CSVRTYSRPEKLFF.

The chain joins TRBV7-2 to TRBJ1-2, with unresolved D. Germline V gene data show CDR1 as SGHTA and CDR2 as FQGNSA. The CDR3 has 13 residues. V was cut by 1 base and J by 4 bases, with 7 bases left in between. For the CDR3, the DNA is TGTGCCAGCAGCTTAGGGGCCCGCTATGGCTACACCTTC. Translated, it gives CASSLGARYGYTF.

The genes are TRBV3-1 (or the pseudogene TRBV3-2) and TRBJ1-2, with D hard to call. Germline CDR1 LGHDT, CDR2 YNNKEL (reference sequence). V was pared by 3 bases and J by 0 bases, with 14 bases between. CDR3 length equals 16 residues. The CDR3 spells CASSQNPMAANYGYTF. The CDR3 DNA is TGTGCCAGCAGCCAGAACCCGATGGCAGCTAACTATGGCTACACCTTC.

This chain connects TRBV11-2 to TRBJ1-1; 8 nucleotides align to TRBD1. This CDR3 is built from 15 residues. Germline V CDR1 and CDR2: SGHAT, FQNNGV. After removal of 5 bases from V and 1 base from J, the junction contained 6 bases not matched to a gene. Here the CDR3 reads CASSAYRGANTEAFF. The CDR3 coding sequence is TGTGCCAGCAGCGCCTACAGGGGGGCGAACACTGAAGCTTTCTTT.

The CDR3 bases are TGTGCCAGCAGTTCGACTCTCTCTGGAAACACCATATATTTT. Translated: CASSSTLSGNTIYF. The chain employs TRBV28 and TRBJ1-3, with no clear D. Germline CDR1 MDHEN, CDR2 SYDVKM. V gave up 4 bases and J gave up 0 bases, with 7 bases separating them. The CDR3 is 14 residues long.

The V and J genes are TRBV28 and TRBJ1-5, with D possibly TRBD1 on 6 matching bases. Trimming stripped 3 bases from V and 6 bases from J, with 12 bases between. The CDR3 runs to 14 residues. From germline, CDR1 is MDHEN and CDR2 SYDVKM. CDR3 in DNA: TGTGCCAGCAGTTTTAGACAGGCATTTCAGCCCCAGCATTTT. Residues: CASSFRQAFQPQHF. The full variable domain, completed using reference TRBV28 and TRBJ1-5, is DVKVTQSSRYLVKRTGEKVFLECVQDMDHENMFWYRQDPGLGLRLIYFSYDVKMKEKGDIPEGYSVSREKKERFSLILESASTNQTSMYLCASSFRQAFQPQHFGDGTRLSIL.

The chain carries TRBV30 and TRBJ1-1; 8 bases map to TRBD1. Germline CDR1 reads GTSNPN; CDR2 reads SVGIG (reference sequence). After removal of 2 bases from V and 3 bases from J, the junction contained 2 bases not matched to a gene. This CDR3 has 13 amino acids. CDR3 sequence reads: CAWSPTGDTEAFF. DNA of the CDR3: TGTGCCTGGAGTCCGACAGGGGACACTGAAGCTTTCTTT.

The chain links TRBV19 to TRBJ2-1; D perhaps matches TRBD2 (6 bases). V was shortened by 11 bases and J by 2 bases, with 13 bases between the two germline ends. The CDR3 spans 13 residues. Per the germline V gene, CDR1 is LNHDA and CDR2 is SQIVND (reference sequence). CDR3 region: CADKGTAYNEQFF. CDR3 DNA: TGTGCCGACAAGGGGACTGCCTACAATGAGCAGTTCTTC.

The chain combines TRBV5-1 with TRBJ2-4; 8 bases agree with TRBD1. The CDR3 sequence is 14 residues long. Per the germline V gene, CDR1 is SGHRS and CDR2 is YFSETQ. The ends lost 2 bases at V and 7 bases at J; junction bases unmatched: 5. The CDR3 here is CASSFGQGANIQYF. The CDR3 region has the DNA TGCGCCAGCAGCTTTGGACAGGGTGCGAACATTCAGTACTTC.